Detailed here is one T cell receptor beta chain. These data belong to a study of blood T cell repertoires in COVID-19. Study summary: Sample material is recorded as cDNA or gDNA derived from T cells, B-cell-depleted T cells, or PBMCs.

V was shortened by 4 bases and J by 9 bases, with 34 bases between the two germline ends. The CDR3 covers 19 residues. The germline gives CDR1 LGHNA, CDR2 YNFKEQ. Original data processing: Estimation of nucleated cell counts relied on the amplification of reference gene primers. The data were produced by immunoSEQ multiplex PCR, yet TCRdb's version contains in-frame clones alone and is incomplete. D and trimming come from the DNA, and the V and J calls and clone size come from that table. Seen here are roughly 220,000 clones, around four fifths observed once, and the top ten hold just under 20%. The TCR originated in a man aged 25-45 years with active or convalescent COVID-19. J is TRBJ2-7 and V is TRBV4-2; the D gene is possibly TRBD2 (7 bases). Sequences were obtained from peripheral blood. The CDR3 DNA reads TGTGCCAGCAGCCGCGTGGGGGGAGGGGGGCCACGGTCCACGGGTCGGCAGTACTTC. Encoded protein: CASSRVGGGGPRSTGRQYF.